These 8 T cell receptor beta chains came from one sample sequenced in a study of shared clonotypes between healthy human individuals. Using immunoSEQ multiplex PCR, the repertoire was profiled, and TCRdb retains in-frame clones only, with some absent. Among roughly 400,000 clones, around 96% were seen once, and the ten largest hold approximately 0.3%. What was sequenced was memory CD8+ T cells sorted from blood. Regarding subset: CD45RO+ cells pooled with CCR7-negative TemRA cells. The receptors were gathered from a man aged 30-40 years in good health.

The chain combines TRBV21-1 with TRBJ1-2; the D segment call TRBD1 is taken from the table without a DNA check. TRBV21-1 is labeled a pseudogene. The CDR3 sequence is 15 residues long. The CDR3 DNA reads as TGTGCCAGCAGCAAAAAAACAGGGGGCGACTATGGCTACACCTTC. It yields the protein CASSKKTGGDYGYTF.

The chain couples TRBV7-9 to TRBJ2-3; 10 nucleotides align to TRBD2. The J segment lost 8 bases and the V segment lost 7 bases, leaving 9 bases of the junction unmatched. CDR1 is SEHNR, CDR2 FQNEAQ, per germline (reference sequence). This CDR3 region has 14 residues. In DNA form, the CDR3 reads TGTGCCAGCATCCCAGCGGGAGGGTCGGGTACGCAGTATTTT. Its protein is CASIPAGGSGTQYF.

The rearrangement uses TRBV19 and TRBJ1-1, with D perhaps matching TRBD1 (5 bases). The germline gives CDR1 LNHDA, CDR2 SQIVND (reference sequence). Trimming left V 2 bases short and J 7 bases short, with 14 bases between. CDR3 length equals 14 residues. CDR3 DNA: TGTGCCAGTAGTATAAGAGGGGTGGGCAGTGAAGCTTTCTTT. This codes for CASSIRGVGSEAFF.

The gene calls are TRBV7-2 and TRBJ2-1, with D perhaps given as TRBD1 or TRBD2 (5 bases each). The CDR3 runs 15 residues. The V gene's germline CDR1 is SGHTA and CDR2 FQGNSA. The V end was cut by 5 bases, the J end by 4 bases, with 15 bases between. This chain's CDR3 is CASSPPGRLYNEQFF. The CDR3 DNA reads TGTGCCAGCAGCCCTCCGGGGCGGTTATACAATGAGCAGTTCTTC.

The chain carries TRBV12-5 and TRBJ1-1, with 7 bases matching TRBD1. CDR1 and CDR2 from the germline V gene are LGHNT and FRNRAP. This CDR3 is built from 12 residues. Unmatched junction bases numbered 2, after V lost 8 bases and J lost 2 bases. The CDR3 sequence: CASRQGNTEAFF. DNA for the CDR3: TGTGCTAGTAGACAGGGTAACACTGAAGCTTTCTTT.

This clone was seen a single time. This chain uses TRBV27 with TRBJ2-3; D not certain. The CDR3 length is 15 residues. Germline V gives CDR1 MNHEY, CDR2 SMNVEV (reference sequence). Deletions cut 6 bases from V and 2 bases from J, with 15 bases between. CDR3 sequence reads: CASRLRPFSTDTQYF. The CDR3 bases are TGTGCCAGCAGGCTCCGTCCCTTTTCCACAGATACGCAGTATTTT.

The chain uses TRBV19 and TRBJ2-7, with a tentative D call TRBD2 (5 bases). There are 13 residues in the CDR3. Trimming took 4 bases from V and 2 from J, leaving 9 bases between them. Per the germline V gene, CDR1 is LNHDA and CDR2 is SQIVND (reference sequence). The CDR3: CASSKTGTYEQYF. CDR3 nucleotides: TGTGCCAGTAGTAAGACGGGGACCTACGAGCAGTACTTC.

The chain is built from TRBV6-5 and TRBJ2-7, with D tentatively TRBD2 (6 bases). Trimming shortened V by 4 bases and J by 4 bases, and 17 bases separated the two germline ends. The CDR3 runs 15 residues. CDR1 MNHEY and CDR2 SVGAGI come from the germline V gene. CDR3 region: CASSLGGIGYYEQYF. In DNA form, the CDR3 reads TGTGCCAGCAGTTTGGGCGGGATAGGTTATTACGAGCAGTACTTC.